This TCR beta chain was identified in a study of T-cell memory formation after mild COVID-19. As for the study in general: Largely donor-specific TCR clusters were found.

Study outcomes and limitations: CD4+ bias marked clones expanding day 15 to 37, unlike balanced contracting clones. Memory cells collected pre-infection included some clones that later responded, suggesting cross-reactive memory joined.

The CDR3 contains 12 residues. Worth noting for this clonotype: As yet, its antigen is unknown.

UMIs and sample barcodes were carried by the TCR alpha and TCR beta cDNA libraries that 5'RACE produced using constant-segment primers. TCRdb re-derived calls from the 5' RACE reads in MiXCR, one entry per CDR3 protein. The sample has about 500,000 distinct CDR3 sequences, just over 20% seen once. Sequenced input: PBMCs or a T cell subset sorted from them (not recorded which). V gene TRBV21-1 combines with J gene TRBJ1-5. TRBV21-1 is annotated as a pseudogene. This receptor was taken from an adult woman who had mild COVID-19 (a few samples of this study predate the infection). Cell type and time point are not known. The CDR3 reads CASSKKDQPQHF. CDR3 bases: TGTGCCAGCAGCAAAAAGGATCAGCCCCAGCATTTT.